These 24 T cell receptor beta chains share one sample of origin, sequenced in a study of T-cell reconstitution after alpha-beta-depleted transplantation in children. A TCRbeta library incorporating unique molecular identifiers was prepared. One entry per CDR3 protein results from TCRdb running MiXCR on the PCR reads. The table records hundreds of thousands of distinct CDR3 sequences, roughly 15% of them present only once. The sequencing here drew on PBMCs from the stem cell graft donor, taken from the stem cell graft. These receptors all come from a human donor who donated a stem cell graft to a child with acute myeloid leukemia.

This clonotype was detected many times. The chain couples TRBV12-3 or TRBV12-4 to TRBJ2-2; possible D gene TRBD2, 6 bases. The CDR3 is made up of 15 amino acids. Trimming pared 7 bases from V and 0 bases from J, leaving 12 bases between. The CDR3 DNA reads TGTGCCAGCACCGCGGGACCCTCGAACACCGGGGAGCTGTTTTTT. Translating it yields CASTAGPSNTGELFF.

The V and J genes are TRBV5-1 and TRBJ2-3; D call uncertain. The length of the CDR3 is 14 residues. CDR1 is SGHRS and CDR2 is YFSETQ in the germline V gene. V lost 6 bases to trimming and J lost 2 bases, with 13 bases between them. CDR3 DNA sequence: TGCGCCAGCACAGAGACGGATTTCACAGATACGCAGTATTTT. Residues: CASTETDFTDTQYF.

This clonotype appeared many times. The chain joins TRBV20-1 to TRBJ2-5; unclear D gene. Trimming pared 4 bases from V and 2 bases from J, leaving 8 bases between. Germline CDR1 is DFQATT and CDR2 is SNEGSKA (reference sequence). The CDR3 spans 12 residues. This CDR3 reads CSATGSQETQYF. In DNA, the CDR3 is TGCAGTGCTACGGGCAGTCAAGAGACCCAGTACTTC.

V and J are TRBV11-2 and TRBJ1-2, with 10 positions matching TRBD1. CDR1 and CDR2 (germline): SGHAT, FQNNGV. V lost 0 bases to trimming and J lost 6 bases; unmatched junction nucleotides: 10. The CDR3 has 17 amino acids. CDR3 bases: TGTGCCAGCAGCTTAGATCCCCGGGACAGGGGAGGTCATGGCTACACCTTC. This encodes CASSLDPRDRGGHGYTF.

This clonotype was counted between two and nine times. The rearrangement links TRBV12-3 or TRBV12-4 to TRBJ2-6; the D gene is possibly TRBD1 (6 bases). CDR3 length: 15 residues. V lost 3 bases and J lost 2, with 8 bases in between. CDR3 nucleotide sequence: TGTGCCAGCAGTTTTTCAGGGGCTGGGGCCAACGTCCTGACTTTC. Protein: CASSFSGAGANVLTF.

This clonotype was detected ten times or more. V gene TRBV20-1 combines with J gene TRBJ1-4; the D gene is possibly TRBD1 (5 bases). CDR1 and CDR2 from the germline V gene are DFQATT and SNEGSKA (reference sequence). The V end was cut by 6 bases, the J end by 2 bases, with 13 bases between. This CDR3 spans 14 amino acids. The CDR3 loop reads CSASRDGTNEKLFF. The CDR3 DNA reads TGCAGTGCCAGCAGGGATGGGACTAATGAAAAACTGTTTTTT.

This clonotype was recorded at least ten times. The rearrangement links TRBV20-1 to TRBJ1-2, with a weak D call TRBD1 (5 bases). Per germline, CDR1 DFQATT and CDR2 SNEGSKA (reference sequence). The CDR3 is 12 amino acids. Trimming stripped 6 bases from V and 5 bases from J, with 13 bases between. The CDR3 bases are TGCAGTGCGCAAGGACACGCATATGGCTACACCTTC. Translated, it gives CSAQGHAYGYTF.

This clonotype was seen only a few times. The CDR3 loop is CASSYTLTGAGNTIYF. The CDR3 DNA follows: TGTGCCAGCAGTTACACATTAACAGGAGCTGGAAACACCATATATTTT. V gene TRBV6-5 combines with J gene TRBJ1-3, with D maybe TRBD1 (5 bases). Trimming shortened V by 2 bases and J by 2 bases, and 13 bases separated the two germline ends. Germline V gene data show CDR1 as MNHEY and CDR2 as SVGAGI. There are 16 residues in the CDR3.

The chain recombines TRBV7-9 with TRBJ2-1, with TRBD1 identical over 7 bases. The length of the CDR3 is 15 residues. Germline lookup yields CDR1 SEHNR and CDR2 FQNEAQ (reference sequence). Trimming took 5 bases from V and 6 from J; bases not matched to a gene: 10. CDR3 region: CASSPQGLSTNEQFF. The CDR3 coding sequence is TGTGCCAGCAGCCCACAGGGGCTTAGTACCAATGAGCAGTTCTTC.

The chain joins TRBV15 to TRBJ1-5; 7 bases fit TRBD1. CDR1 is LNHNV and CDR2 is YYDKDF in the germline V gene (reference sequence). V lost 9 bases to trimming and J lost 2 bases; unmatched junction nucleotides: 7. The CDR3 spans 14 residues. The CDR3 protein is CATRRQGGNQPQHF. CDR3 DNA sequence: TGTGCCACTCGGAGACAGGGAGGCAATCAGCCCCAGCATTTT.

This clonotype was recorded many times. V usage is TRBV20-1 and J usage is TRBJ2-1; D may be TRBD1 or TRBD2 (5 bases each). Germline CDR1 reads DFQATT; CDR2 reads SNEGSKA (reference sequence). This CDR3 is built from 16 residues. Trimming stripped 3 bases from V and 5 bases from J, with 20 bases between. The CDR3: CSARGVKNRDDNEQFF. CDR3 coding DNA: TGCAGTGCTAGGGGGGTAAAGAACCGGGACGACAATGAGCAGTTCTTC.

In this sample, this clonotype turned up many times. The rearrangement links TRBV20-1 to TRBJ2-3; 9 nucleotides line up with TRBD2. The CDR3 runs 16 residues. The germline V gene encodes CDR1 DFQATT and CDR2 SNEGSKA (reference sequence). The junction had 11 bases not matched to a gene; V was cut back by 3 bases and J by 4 bases. CDR3: CSARLAGELWADTQYF. DNA for the CDR3: TGCAGTGCTAGGTTAGCGGGGGAACTCTGGGCAGATACGCAGTATTTT.

This clonotype was seen at least ten times. This rearrangement joins TRBV7-2 to TRBJ2-1; 8 bases line up with TRBD2. The CDR3 runs to 16 residues. The V segment lost 2 bases and the J segment 2 bases; nucleotides outside the gene matches: 5. Germline V lookup: CDR1 SGHTA, CDR2 FQGNSA. For the CDR3, the DNA is TGTGCCAGCAGCTTAACTACGGGGGGGCCCTACAATGAGCAGTTCTTC. It yields the protein CASSLTTGGPYNEQFF.

This chain uses TRBV7-9 with TRBJ2-2; D is possibly TRBD1 or TRBD2 (6 bases each). The germline V and J ends were trimmed by 6 bases and 7 bases, with 9 bases remaining between them. This CDR3 has 12 residues. CDR1 and CDR2 (germline): SEHNR, FQNEAQ (reference sequence). DNA of the CDR3: TGTGCCAGCAGTGGAGGGGGCGGGGAGCTGTTTTTT. As protein: CASSGGGGELFF. Based on the CDR3 plus reference TRBV7-9 and TRBJ2-2, the full variable domain is DTGVSQNPRHKITKRGQNVTFRCDPISEHNRLYWYRQTLGQGPEFLTYFQNEAQLEKSRLLSDRFSAERPKGSFSTLEIQRTEQGDSAMYLCASSGGGGELFFGEGSRLTVL.

This clonotype was detected ten times or more. The V and J genes are TRBV5-1 and TRBJ2-1; TRBD2 matches 8 bases. The CDR3 has 14 amino acids. From germline, CDR1 is SGHRS and CDR2 YFSETQ. The V and J ends lost 0 bases and 6 bases, in that order; junction bases with no gene match: 2. This chain's CDR3 is CASSLVTSANEQFF. CDR3 coding DNA: TGCGCCAGCAGCTTGGTGACTAGCGCCAATGAGCAGTTCTTC.

The V call is TRBV20-1, the J call TRBJ1-6; perhaps TRBD1 as D (5 bases). V lost 5 bases, J lost 6 bases, and 11 bases lay in between. The CDR3 is made up of 13 amino acids. Germline-derived CDR1 and CDR2 are DFQATT and SNEGSKA (reference sequence). The CDR3 DNA reads as TGCAGTGCTTCGGACAATCCTAATTCACCCCTCCACTTT. Its protein is CSASDNPNSPLHF.

The chain carries TRBV6-1 and TRBJ1-5; 11 nucleotides agree with TRBD1. The junction had 5 bases not matched to a gene; V was cut back by 4 bases and J by 6 bases. Germline assignment: CDR1 MNHNS and CDR2 SASEGT. This CDR3 spans 15 amino acids. CDR3 region: CASSARDRGSQPQHF. CDR3 coding DNA: TGTGCCAGCAGTGCCCGGGACAGGGGGTCTCAGCCCCAGCATTTT.

As DNA, the CDR3 is TGTGCCAGCAGCTTAATGGGACAGTCTAATTCACCCCTCCACTTT. As protein: CASSLMGQSNSPLHF. This chain connects TRBV11-2 to TRBJ1-6; 7 bases align to TRBD1. Germline V gene data show CDR1 as SGHAT and CDR2 as FQNNGV. After removal of 2 bases from V and 6 bases from J, the junction contained 4 bases not matched to a gene. CDR3 size: 15 residues.

The J gene is TRBJ2-1, the V gene TRBV24-1; 9 bases line up with TRBD1. This CDR3 is 16 amino acids long. J was trimmed by 0 bases and V by 5 bases; bases with no gene match: 4. Germline CDR1 and CDR2: KGHDR and SFDVKD. This CDR3 reads CATSAPGQGSYNEQFF. The DNA of the CDR3 is TGTGCCACCAGTGCCCCGGGACAGGGCTCCTACAATGAGCAGTTCTTC.

V is TRBV6-1 and J is TRBJ2-1, with 7 bases identical to TRBD1. Germline CDR1 and CDR2: MNHNS and SASEGT. This CDR3 comprises 15 residues. J gave up 4 bases and V 5 bases, and 8 bases lay outside the gene matches. CDR3 nucleotide sequence: TGTGCCAGCAGTAAGACAGGGTTTGGGTACAATGAGCAGTTCTTC. Translation: CASSKTGFGYNEQFF.

The sample holds many counts of this clonotype. The CDR3 loop reads CASSSEQGWGEAFF. The CDR3 bases are TGTGCCAGCAGCTCCGAACAGGGCTGGGGGGAAGCTTTCTTT. V gene TRBV7-9 combines with J gene TRBJ1-1; the D gene is possibly TRBD1 (6 bases). This CDR3 comprises 14 residues. The germline V and J ends were trimmed by 4 bases and 8 bases, with 17 bases remaining between them. Germline assignment: CDR1 SEHNR and CDR2 FQNEAQ (reference sequence). The full variable domain, its missing parts supplied by reference TRBV7-9 and TRBJ1-1, is DTGVSQNPRHKITKRGQNVTFRCDPISEHNRLYWYRQTLGQGPEFLTYFQNEAQLEKSRLLSDRFSAERPKGSFSTLEIQRTEQGDSAMYLCASSSEQGWGEAFFGQGTRLTVV.

This clonotype was counted only a few times. The V gene is TRBV4-1, the J gene TRBJ2-3; D gene unclear. The CDR3 extends over 16 amino acids. Trimming removed 3 bases at V and 0 bases at J, with 13 bases between. From germline, CDR1 is MGHRA and CDR2 YSYEKL. This chain's CDR3 is CASSQSGLWSTDTQYF. The CDR3, as DNA: TGCGCCAGCAGCCAGAGTGGTCTCTGGAGCACAGATACGCAGTATTTT.

This clonotype was counted only a few times. The genes are TRBV10-3 and TRBJ1-3, with TRBD1 as a possible D gene (5 bases). Trimming pared 6 bases from V and 4 bases from J, leaving 16 bases between. The CDR3 has 15 amino acids. Per the germline V gene, CDR1 is ENHRY and CDR2 is SYGVKD. The CDR3 DNA reads TGTGCCATCAGAAGCCTGGGGGTTAACGGAAACACCATATATTTT. Encoded protein: CAIRSLGVNGNTIYF.

This clonotype has just a few counts. This chain joins TRBV24-1 and TRBJ1-2; D uncertain. Germline V CDR1 and CDR2: KGHDR, SFDVKD. This CDR3 is 12 amino acids long. V was shortened by 3 bases and J by 4 bases, with 5 bases between the two germline ends. CDR3 DNA sequence: TGTGCCACCAGTGATCAGAGCTATGGCTACACCTTC. Its translation: CATSDQSYGYTF.